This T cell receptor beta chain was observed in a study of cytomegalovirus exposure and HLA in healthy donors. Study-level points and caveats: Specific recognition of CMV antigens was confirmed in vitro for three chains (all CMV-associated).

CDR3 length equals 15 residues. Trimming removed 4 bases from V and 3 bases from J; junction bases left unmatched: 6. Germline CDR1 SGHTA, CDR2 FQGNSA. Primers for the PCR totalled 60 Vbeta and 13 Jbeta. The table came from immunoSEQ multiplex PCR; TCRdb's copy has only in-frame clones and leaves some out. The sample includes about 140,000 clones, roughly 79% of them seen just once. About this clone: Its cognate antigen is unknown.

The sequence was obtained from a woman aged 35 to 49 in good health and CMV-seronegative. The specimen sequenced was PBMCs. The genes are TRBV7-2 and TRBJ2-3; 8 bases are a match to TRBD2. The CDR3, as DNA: TGTGCCAGCAGCTGGGGGACGGGGGGGACAGATACGCAGTATTTT. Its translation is CASSWGTGGTDTQYF. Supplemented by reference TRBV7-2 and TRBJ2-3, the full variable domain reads GAGVSQSPSNKVTEKGKDVELRCDPISGHTALYWYRQSLGQGLEFLIYFQGNSAPDKSGLPSDRFSAERTGGSVSTLTIQRTQQEDSAVYLCASSWGTGGTDTQYFGPGTRLTVL.